Each of the 32 T cell receptor beta chains below was sequenced from the same sample in a study of shared T cell receptors in the human thymus (dated by TCRdb to the early 2020s). Library preparation used the immunoSEQ multiplex PCR assay. Sourced from immuneACCESS, this table was stored by TCRdb with only in-frame sequences that have V and J called. A share of the clones is absent; for the studies checked, an unresolved V gene accounts for under half, and the remainder has no known explanation. Counted in this sample were more than 300,000 clones; 85% to 95% of them appeared once. The ten largest clones capture approximately 0.02% of the sample. The sequenced material came from thymocytes. Source of these receptors: a human donor.

The V and J genes are TRBV27 and TRBJ2-1; tentative D call: TRBD2 (6 bases). Germline lookup yields CDR1 MNHEY and CDR2 SMNVEV (reference sequence). V gave up 6 bases and J gave up 0 bases, with 12 bases separating them. This CDR3 region has 15 residues. CDR3 nucleotides: TGTGCCAGCAGCGCGGCCGGGAGCTCCTACAATGAGCAGTTCTTC. This codes for CASSAAGSSYNEQFF.

The rearrangement links TRBV27 to TRBJ2-5; D is unclear. Germline V gene lookup returns CDR1 MNHEY and CDR2 SMNVEV (reference sequence). V gave up 5 bases and J gave up 5 bases, with 18 bases separating them. CDR3 length: 15 residues. As DNA, the CDR3 is TGTGCCAGCAGTGTTTCCGGCGGCCCGAGGGAGACCCAGTACTTC. It yields the protein CASSVSGGPRETQYF.

The chain has TRBV5-8 and TRBJ2-7, with a weak D call TRBD1 (5 bases). CDR1 SGHTS and CDR2 YDEGEE come from the germline V gene. This CDR3 region has 17 residues. The ends were cut back, 3 bases at V and 3 bases at J, with 22 bases in the middle. CDR3 nucleotides: TGTGCCAGCAGCTGGCCAGGGCAGAATAAATCGTTCTACGAGCAGTACTTC. Its protein product is CASSWPGQNKSFYEQYF.

This rearrangement joins TRBV11-2 to TRBJ2-5; TRBD2 matches 12 bases. The germline gives CDR1 SGHAT, CDR2 FQNNGV. The CDR3 contains 17 residues. The V and J ends lost 0 bases and 4 bases, in that order; junction bases with no gene match: 6. The CDR3 sequence: CASSLDSASGRGETQYF. The DNA of the CDR3 is TGTGCCAGCAGCTTAGATTCGGCTAGCGGGAGGGGAGAGACCCAGTACTTC.

The chain has TRBV7-2 and TRBJ2-7, with TRBD1 matching 9 bases. V was pared by 2 bases and J by 3 bases, with 17 bases of the junction left unmatched. The CDR3 runs 19 residues. Germline-derived CDR1 and CDR2 are SGHTA and FQGNSA. The CDR3: CASSLFRQPQGALNYEQYF. The CDR3 coding sequence is TGTGCCAGCAGCTTATTCCGTCAACCACAGGGGGCGCTTAACTACGAGCAGTACTTC.

The rearrangement uses TRBV5-1 and TRBJ2-1; the match to TRBD2 covers 9 bases. The CDR3 spans 14 residues. V was pared by 3 bases and J by 4 bases, with 2 bases of the junction left unmatched. The germline CDR1 and CDR2 sequences are SGHRS and YFSETQ. CDR3 bases: TGCGCCAGCAGCTGGACTAGCGTTTACAATGAGCAGTTCTTC. Protein product: CASSWTSVYNEQFF.

The chain links TRBV9 to TRBJ2-2; weak D call: TRBD2 (5 bases). Germline V gives CDR1 SGDLS, CDR2 YYNGEE. Trimming took off 0 bases at V and 2 bases at J, with 11 bases between the two ends. The CDR3 spans 16 residues. In nucleotides, the CDR3 is TGTGCCAGCAGCGTAGGTAACGGACTCAACACCGGGGAGCTGTTTTTT. Translation gives CASSVGNGLNTGELFF.

V is TRBV2 and J is TRBJ1-5, with D possibly TRBD1 on 5 matching bases. Trimming shortened V by 2 bases and J by 1 base, and 15 bases separated the two germline ends. The germline V gene has CDR1 SNHLY and CDR2 FYNNEI. This CDR3 spans 17 amino acids. The CDR3 nucleotides are TGTGCCAGCAGTGAAATGTTGGGGCTGAGGAGCAATCAGCCCCAGCATTTT. This gives the protein CASSEMLGLRSNQPQHF. The whole variable domain, remainder taken from reference TRBV2 and TRBJ1-5, is EPEVTQTPSHQVTQMGQEVILRCVPISNHLYFYWYRQILGQKVEFLVSFYNNEISEKSEIFDDQFSVERPDGSNFTLKIRSTKLEDSAMYFCASSEMLGLRSNQPQHFGDGTRLSIL.

In this sample, this clone turned up once. The junction and the germline gene differ at one end; a read error may be behind it. The chain is built from TRBV5-1 and TRBJ2-1; possibly TRBD2 for D (6 bases). The CDR3 totals 15 residues. The V gene's germline CDR1 is SGHRS and CDR2 YFSETQ. The CDR3, as DNA: TGCGCCAGCAGCCCGGCCCGGGGAGGCTACGATGAGCAGTTCTTC. It yields the protein CASSPARGGYDEQFF.

The J gene is TRBJ2-1, the V gene TRBV28, with no clear D. With 2 bases removed from V and 7 bases from J, the gap between germline ends came to 6 bases. Germline CDR1 reads MDHEN; CDR2 reads SYDVKM. The CDR3 extends over 12 amino acids. This chain's CDR3 is CASSLEGNEQFF. In nucleotides, the CDR3 is TGTGCCAGCAGTTTAGAAGGGAATGAGCAGTTCTTC.

The chain carries TRBV7-2 and TRBJ1-4, with 7 positions matching TRBD1. Trimming removed 1 base from V and 8 bases from J; junction bases left unmatched: 7. This CDR3 has 15 amino acids. Germline-derived CDR1 and CDR2 are SGHTA and FQGNSA. For the CDR3, the DNA is TGTGCCAGCAGCTTAGAGGCAGGGGGTGGCGAAAAACTGTTTTTT. This sequence encodes CASSLEAGGGEKLFF.

The rearrangement joins TRBV28 to TRBJ2-1; 9 bases align to TRBD1. This CDR3 has 15 amino acids. V dropped 3 bases and J dropped 7; count of bases not matched to a gene: 7. Germline CDR1 reads MDHEN; CDR2 reads SYDVKM. CDR3 DNA sequence: TGTGCCAGCAGTTTTACAGGGGGCCTTTTAAATGAGCAGTTCTTC. Translated, it gives CASSFTGGLLNEQFF.

V is TRBV28 and J is TRBJ1-1, with 8 bases fitting TRBD1. V was clipped by 4 bases and J by 4 bases; unmatched bases: 11. The germline CDR1 and CDR2 sequences are MDHEN and SYDVKM. This CDR3 spans 16 amino acids. CDR3 amino acids: CASSYRQDRDGTEAFF. CDR3 sequence (DNA): TGTGCCAGCAGTTATAGGCAGGACAGGGACGGCACTGAAGCTTTCTTT.

This chain connects TRBV30 to TRBJ1-2; possibly TRBD1 for D (5 bases). Looked up from germline, CDR1 is GTSNPN and CDR2 is SVGIG (reference sequence). Trimming left V 3 bases short and J 6 bases short, with 23 bases between. This CDR3 region has 16 residues. In DNA, the CDR3 is TGTGCCTGGAGCCATCGGGAAGGGCAAAGGGGAAATGGCTACACCTTC. Residues: CAWSHREGQRGNGYTF.

The rearrangement joins TRBV6-1 to TRBJ1-5; perhaps TRBD1 as D (5 bases). Germline V gene sequence: CDR1 MNHNS, CDR2 SASEGT. The CDR3 is 15 amino acids. Trimming shortened V by 6 bases and J by 0 bases, and 12 bases separated the two germline ends. This chain's CDR3 is CASRQGAFSNQPQHF. CDR3 coding DNA: TGTGCCAGCAGGCAGGGTGCCTTTAGCAATCAGCCCCAGCATTTT.

The CDR3 bases are TGTGCCAGCAGTGTCAAATGCCCCACAACTTGCACAGATACGCAGTATTTT. Its protein is CASSVKCPTTCTDTQYF. This chain links TRBV27 with TRBJ2-3; D uncertain. Germline V lookup: CDR1 MNHEY, CDR2 SMNVEV (reference sequence). The CDR3 consists of 17 residues. V lost 5 bases and J lost 1, with 19 bases in between.

The CDR3 DNA reads TGTGCCAGTAGTCTTCGAGTAGTTAGCACAGATACGCAGTATTTT. Amino acids: CASSLRVVSTDTQYF. The genes are TRBV19 and TRBJ2-3; D remains ambiguous. Between the trimmed V and J ends, which lost 5 bases and 0 bases, there was a span of 12 bases. Germline CDR1 LNHDA, CDR2 SQIVND (reference sequence). The length of the CDR3 is 15 residues.

This chain connects TRBV23-1 to TRBJ2-7; D is unclear. TRBV23-1 is an open reading frame, and its role is uncertain. Between the trimmed V and J ends, which lost 8 bases and 3 bases, there was a span of 11 bases. The CDR3 consists of 12 residues. The CDR3 nucleotides are TGCGCCAGCCGACGGGCAGTCTACGAGCAGTACTTC. Amino acids: CASRRAVYEQYF.

CDR3 sequence: CATSRGGGVTQETQYF. CDR3 nucleotide sequence: TGTGCCACCAGCAGAGGGGGAGGTGTAACTCAAGAGACCCAGTACTTC. This chain uses TRBV15 with TRBJ2-5, with D perhaps matching TRBD2 (6 bases). CDR3 length equals 16 residues. The germline CDR1 and CDR2 sequences are LNHNV and YYDKDF (reference sequence). V was trimmed by 1 base and J by 2 bases, leaving 14 bases between them.

The genes are TRBV2 and TRBJ2-7, with D perhaps matching TRBD2 (11 bases). Trimming cost V 0 bases and J 4 bases, with 37 bases left between them. This CDR3 is built from 23 residues. Germline V gene sequence: CDR1 SNHLY, CDR2 FYNNEI. The CDR3 nucleotides are TGTGCCAGCAGTGAAGCACCGGGACAGGGGCCGCGGCCCGGACTAGCGGGTCAATACGAGCAGTACTTC. As protein: CASSEAPGQGPRPGLAGQYEQYF.

The rearrangement links TRBV27 to TRBJ2-3; the D is unclear. Germline V gives CDR1 MNHEY, CDR2 SMNVEV (reference sequence). The V end was cut by 7 bases, the J end by 5 bases, with 7 bases between. This CDR3 contains 11 residues. DNA for the CDR3: TGTGCCAGCAACCACCGAGATACGCAGTATTTT. Translated: CASNHRDTQYF.

The CDR3 DNA follows: TGTGCCAGTAGTGTCAGGACCTATGGCTACACCTTC. The encoded protein is CASSVRTYGYTF. The chain employs TRBV19 and TRBJ1-2, with D unresolved. Trimming left V 5 bases short and J 4 bases short, with 8 bases between. Germline CDR1 LNHDA, CDR2 SQIVND (reference sequence). The CDR3 is 12 residues long.

The CDR3 nucleotides are TGCAGCGTGCATATACTAGCGGACTTCTACAATGAGCAGTTCTTC. This translates into CSVHILADFYNEQFF. This sequence joins TRBV29-1 and TRBJ2-1; 8 bases are a match to TRBD2. The germline V gene has CDR1 SQVTM and CDR2 ANQGSEA. Trimming cost V 6 bases and J 3 bases; bases outside gene matches: 10. The CDR3 has 15 amino acids.

The gene calls are TRBV29-1 and TRBJ2-4, with a weak D call TRBD2 (5 bases). The germline gives CDR1 SQVTM, CDR2 ANQGSEA. The CDR3 is made up of 13 amino acids. Trimming left V 6 bases short and J 5 bases short, with 14 bases between. This CDR3 is CSVNMEAENIQYF. CDR3 sequence (DNA): TGCAGCGTAAACATGGAGGCCGAAAACATTCAGTACTTC.

This sequence joins TRBV6-4 and TRBJ2-1, with 7 positions matching TRBD2. The V segment lost 2 bases and the J segment 8 bases; nucleotides outside the gene matches: 27. The CDR3 spans 21 residues. Germline CDR1 and CDR2: MRHNA and SNTAGT. For the CDR3, the DNA is TGTGCCAGCAGTGACACATCGATGGGGCATTCAGAGGCGGGAGAGTACCATGAGCAGTTCTTC. This codes for CASSDTSMGHSEAGEYHEQFF.

The rearrangement uses TRBV2 and TRBJ1-4; D gene uncertain. Germline V lookup: CDR1 SNHLY, CDR2 FYNNEI. The V end was cut by 8 bases, the J end by 0 bases, with 16 bases between. The length of the CDR3 is 16 residues. The CDR3 loop is CASGPRGKSTNEKLFF. CDR3 bases: TGTGCCAGCGGCCCCCGCGGGAAATCAACTAATGAAAAACTGTTTTTT. Full variable domain (remainder filled in from reference TRBV2 and TRBJ1-4): EPEVTQTPSHQVTQMGQEVILRCVPISNHLYFYWYRQILGQKVEFLVSFYNNEISEKSEIFDDQFSVERPDGSNFTLKIRSTKLEDSAMYFCASGPRGKSTNEKLFFGSGTQLSVL.

The rearrangement uses TRBV6-4 and TRBJ2-1; D may match TRBD1 or TRBD2 (5 bases each). The CDR3 totals 16 residues. The V and J ends lost 0 bases and 0 bases respectively, with 9 bases between them. Germline V CDR1 and CDR2: MRHNA, SNTAGT. The chain's CDR3 is CASSDSTADSYNEQFF. The CDR3 DNA follows: TGTGCCAGCAGTGACTCGACAGCGGACTCCTACAATGAGCAGTTCTTC.

The gene calls are TRBV7-9 and TRBJ1-1; 7 nucleotides align to TRBD1. The CDR3 spans 14 residues. The junction had 5 bases not matched to a gene; V was cut back by 5 bases and J by 2 bases. CDR1 and CDR2 from the germline V gene are SEHNR and FQNEAQ (reference sequence). CDR3 protein: CASSQGGRNTEAFF. The CDR3 DNA follows: TGTGCCAGCAGCCAGGGGGGACGTAACACTGAAGCTTTCTTT.

The V and J genes are TRBV14 and TRBJ2-7, with 8 positions matching TRBD1. V gave up 3 bases and J gave up 0 bases; unmatched junction bases: 10. The V gene's germline CDR1 is SGHDN and CDR2 FVKESK. The CDR3 extends over 17 amino acids. Written as DNA, the CDR3 is TGTGCCAGCAGCCACGGGAAGGGGACAGGATGCTCCTACGAGCAGTACTTC. This encodes CASSHGKGTGCSYEQYF.

V gene TRBV19 combines with J gene TRBJ2-6, with D possibly called TRBD1 or TRBD2 (5 bases each). CDR1 is LNHDA and CDR2 is SQIVND in the germline V gene (reference sequence). With 5 bases removed from V and 4 bases from J, the gap between germline ends came to 12 bases. This CDR3 is built from 15 residues. CDR3 amino acids: CASSVSGSGANVLTF. Here the CDR3 DNA reads TGTGCCAGTAGTGTCTCAGGGAGCGGGGCCAACGTCCTGACTTTC.

The V call is TRBV19, the J call TRBJ1-1; no definite D call. V shed 5 bases and J shed 4 bases, with 23 bases lying between them. This CDR3 region has 17 residues. Germline loops: CDR1 LNHDA, CDR2 SQIVND (reference sequence). The CDR3 bases are TGTGCCAGTAGTTTAGCGGTCGGGGTTTGGGTTTTCACTGAAGCTTTCTTT. Residues: CASSLAVGVWVFTEAFF. Full variable domain (missing parts from reference TRBV19 and TRBJ1-1): DGGITQSPKYLFRKEGQNVTLSCEQNLNHDAMYWYRQDPGQGLRLIYYSQIVNDFQKGDIAEGYSVSREKKESFPLTVTSAQKNPTAFYLCASSLAVGVWVFTEAFFGQGTRLTVV.

The chain has TRBV7-4 and TRBJ1-1; D is ambiguous. V lost 1 base to trimming and J lost 5 bases, with 14 bases between them. Germline V gives CDR1 SGHVT, CDR2 SQSDAQ. This CDR3 contains 15 residues. CDR3 protein: CASSLVVRAQTEAFF. The CDR3 coding sequence is TGTGCCAGCAGCTTAGTCGTGAGGGCGCAGACTGAAGCTTTCTTT. Using reference TRBV7-4 and TRBJ1-1 for the parts outside the CDR3, the full variable domain is GAGVSQSPRYKVAKRGRDVALRCDSISGHVTLYWYRQTLGQGSEVLTYSQSDAQRDKSGRPSGRFSAERPERSVSTLKIQRTEQGDSAVYLCASSLVVRAQTEAFFGQGTRLTVV.